The 17 T cell receptor beta chains below all came from one sample that was sequenced in a study of control samples from healthy donors and cancer patients. The method was immunoSEQ multiplex PCR; TCRdb's version includes in-frame clones alone and lacks a portion of them. The sample consists of 70,000 to 75,000 clones, 94% of them appearing once. Sequencing was performed on blood. These receptors were collected from a woman aged 30 to 39 in good health.

The CDR3 sequence: CSASQGRGSEQYV. CDR3 bases: TGCAGTGCTAGTCAAGGGCGGGGGAGCGAGCAGTACGTC. The chain joins TRBV20-1 to TRBJ2-7; TRBD2 aligns across 7 bases. Per germline, CDR1 DFQATT and CDR2 SNEGSKA (reference sequence). J was trimmed by 6 bases and V by 3 bases; bases with no gene match: 8. The CDR3 is 13 residues long.

The V and J genes are TRBV6-1 and TRBJ2-2; 10 bases align to TRBD2. This CDR3 is 18 amino acids long. CDR1 is MNHNS and CDR2 is SASEGT in the germline V gene. V was clipped by 1 base and J by 0 bases; unmatched bases: 5. The CDR3 sequence: CASSEVPSGGPNTGELFF. CDR3 nucleotides: TGTGCCAGCAGTGAAGTTCCTAGCGGGGGCCCGAACACCGGGGAGCTGTTTTTT.

V and J are TRBV5-8 and TRBJ2-5; D is ambiguous. The V end lost 2 bases, the J end lost 1 base, and 18 bases lay between the germline ends. CDR3 length: 17 amino acids. Germline V gene lookup returns CDR1 SGHTS and CDR2 YDEGEE. The CDR3 nucleotides are TGTGCCAGCAGCTTCGTGTTTAGTGTTAAGGGCCAAGAGACCCAGTACTTC. Amino acid sequence: CASSFVFSVKGQETQYF.

The chain is built from TRBV24-1 and TRBJ2-7; D is perhaps TRBD1 (6 bases). V was shortened by 5 bases and J by 5 bases, with 12 bases between the two germline ends. This CDR3 is 13 amino acids long. Germline values: CDR1 KGHDR, CDR2 SFDVKD. The CDR3 region is CATSGKGEHEQYF. Written as DNA, the CDR3 is TGTGCCACCAGTGGGAAGGGGGAGCACGAGCAGTACTTC.

The V and J genes are TRBV11-2 and TRBJ2-3; 10 positions agree with TRBD1. The V and J ends lost 2 bases and 4 bases, in that order; junction bases with no gene match: 12. In germline, CDR1 is SGHAT, CDR2 FQNNGV. The CDR3 is 18 residues long. The CDR3 DNA reads TGTGCCAGCAGCTTAAAAAAAGCGGGACAGGGGTTATCAGATACGCAGTATTTT. Protein: CASSLKKAGQGLSDTQYF.

This chain joins TRBV6-5 and TRBJ1-2; D uncertain. The germline gives CDR1 MNHEY, CDR2 SVGAGI. The CDR3 covers 11 residues. The V end was cut by 5 bases, the J end by 5 bases, with 6 bases between. The CDR3 sequence: CASSQPYGYTF. CDR3 bases: TGTGCCAGCAGTCAGCCGTATGGCTACACCTTC.

This clone showed up just once. CDR3 sequence (DNA): TGTGCCAGTAGTAGAACAGCCTACAATGAGCAGTTCTTC. It specifies CASSRTAYNEQFF. The V and J genes are TRBV19 and TRBJ2-1, with no clear D. Germline V gene lookup returns CDR1 LNHDA and CDR2 SQIVND (reference sequence). This CDR3 has 13 residues. Trimming removed 4 bases from V and 2 bases from J, with 6 bases in between.

The CDR3 DNA reads TGTGCCAGCAGCTTGGGGACGGTGAACACTGAAGCTTTCTTT. Protein product: CASSLGTVNTEAFF. V usage is TRBV7-9 and J usage is TRBJ1-1, with a weak D call TRBD1 (5 bases). This CDR3 is built from 14 residues. V shed 3 bases and J shed 0 bases, with 8 bases lying between them. Germline values: CDR1 SEHNR, CDR2 FQNEAQ (reference sequence).

The rearrangement uses TRBV4-2 and TRBJ1-4; D not resolved. The CDR3 totals 15 residues. Trimming removed 2 bases at V and 7 bases at J, with 14 bases between. CDR1 is LGHNA and CDR2 is YNFKEQ in the germline V gene. The chain's CDR3 is CASSQFRGRVEKLFF. The CDR3 DNA reads as TGTGCCAGCAGCCAATTTCGAGGGAGGGTTGAAAAACTGTTTTTT.

The chain joins TRBV11-2 to TRBJ1-6, with D possibly TRBD1 on 6 matching bases. Germline CDR1 reads SGHAT; CDR2 reads FQNNGV. The CDR3 contains 13 residues. The germline V and J ends were trimmed by 5 bases and 8 bases, with 10 bases remaining between them. CDR3 protein: CASSLEGDSPLHF. The CDR3 region has the DNA TGTGCCAGCAGCCTCGAGGGGGATTCACCCCTCCACTTT.

The chain recombines TRBV14 with TRBJ2-7, with 12 bases identical to TRBD2. V dropped 0 bases and J dropped 7; count of bases not matched to a gene: 4. The CDR3 consists of 15 residues. Germline V CDR1 and CDR2: SGHDN, FVKESK. The CDR3 DNA sequence: TGTGCCAGCAGCCAAGACCTAGCGGGGGGGGAAGAGCAGTACTTC. This codes for CASSQDLAGGEEQYF.

The chain combines TRBV5-4 with TRBJ1-6; 7 nucleotides match TRBD1. Germline V gene data show CDR1 as SGHNT and CDR2 as YYREEE (reference sequence). The CDR3 extends over 14 amino acids. The ends lost 2 bases at V and 9 bases at J; junction bases unmatched: 5. In DNA, the CDR3 is TGTGCCAGCAGCTTAGCAGGGGGGACTTCACCCCTCCACTTT. It translates to CASSLAGGTSPLHF.

V is TRBV19 and J is TRBJ1-2, with 7 bases aligning to TRBD1. The ends lost 1 base at V and 1 base at J; junction bases unmatched: 6. This CDR3 is built from 16 residues. Germline V CDR1 and CDR2: LNHDA, SQIVND (reference sequence). The CDR3 region has the DNA TGTGCCAGTAGTATAGCCGGGACAGCGGTTAACTATGGCTACACCTTC. Translation gives CASSIAGTAVNYGYTF. Looking up the rest from reference TRBV19 and TRBJ1-2 gives the full variable domain: DGGITQSPKYLFRKEGQNVTLSCEQNLNHDAMYWYRQDPGQGLRLIYYSQIVNDFQKGDIAEGYSVSREKKESFPLTVTSAQKNPTAFYLCASSIAGTAVNYGYTFGSGTRLTVV.

The chain combines TRBV30 with TRBJ1-1; 7 bases fit TRBD1. Losses at the gene ends were 2 bases for V and 5 bases for J; bases not matched to a gene: 2. This CDR3 has 12 amino acids. Germline loops: CDR1 GTSNPN, CDR2 SVGIG (reference sequence). The CDR3 DNA reads as TGTGCCTGGAGTCCAGGGGGAACTGAAGCTTTCTTT. Its translation: CAWSPGGTEAFF. The variable domain in full, completed from reference TRBV30 and TRBJ1-1, reads SQTIHQWPATLVQPVGSPLSLECTVEGTSNPNLYWYRQAAGRGLQLLFYSVGIGQISSEVPQNLSASRPQDRQFILSSKKLLLSDSGFYLCAWSPGGTEAFFGQGTRLTVV.

V and J are TRBV12-3 or TRBV12-4 and TRBJ1-5; D gene uncertain. The CDR3 has 12 residues. V was cut by 3 bases and J by 5 bases, with 5 bases left in between. CDR3 protein: CASSFSYQPQHF. The CDR3 DNA follows: TGTGCCAGCAGTTTTTCATATCAGCCCCAGCATTTT.

This chain connects TRBV7-9 to TRBJ1-2, with 9 nucleotides matching TRBD1. Per the germline V gene, CDR1 is SEHNR and CDR2 is FQNEAQ (reference sequence). This CDR3 contains 14 residues. V shed 5 bases and J 3 bases; nucleotides not matched to a gene: 4. The CDR3 reads CASSQWDRDYGYTF. CDR3 DNA sequence: TGTGCCAGCAGCCAGTGGGACAGGGACTATGGCTACACCTTC.

This clone was recorded a few times. The chain combines TRBV27 with TRBJ1-2; D ambiguous. CDR1 MNHEY and CDR2 SMNVEV come from the germline V gene (reference sequence). CDR3 size: 17 residues. Deletions cut 5 bases from V and 4 bases from J, with 23 bases between. The CDR3 sequence: CASSLSLTLLASYGYTF. The DNA of the CDR3 is TGTGCCAGCAGTCTTTCCCTTACACTTCTAGCGAGCTATGGCTACACCTTC.